The T cell receptor beta chain under discussion was sequenced for a study of OX40 agonist ivuxolimab in advanced cancers. TCRdb's copy holds only in-frame clones and misses some; the assay was immunoSEQ multiplex PCR. Of 30,000 or so clones listed, about 88% were seen once; the top ten hold roughly 19%. Germline loops: CDR1 SGHDT, CDR2 YYEEEE. The V and J ends lost 1 base and 6 bases respectively, with 10 bases between them. This CDR3 contains 13 residues. The source is an adult with an advanced solid tumor such as melanoma, head and neck, liver or kidney cancer. The chain uses TRBV5-6 and TRBJ1-1; D is possibly TRBD1 (5 bases). This specimen was CD4+ or CD8+ T cells sorted from blood, taken in a trial of the OX40 agonist ivuxolimab. The CDR3 loop reads CASSLTGHPEAFF. Written as DNA, the CDR3 is TGTGCCAGCAGCTTGACAGGCCATCCTGAAGCTTTCTTT.